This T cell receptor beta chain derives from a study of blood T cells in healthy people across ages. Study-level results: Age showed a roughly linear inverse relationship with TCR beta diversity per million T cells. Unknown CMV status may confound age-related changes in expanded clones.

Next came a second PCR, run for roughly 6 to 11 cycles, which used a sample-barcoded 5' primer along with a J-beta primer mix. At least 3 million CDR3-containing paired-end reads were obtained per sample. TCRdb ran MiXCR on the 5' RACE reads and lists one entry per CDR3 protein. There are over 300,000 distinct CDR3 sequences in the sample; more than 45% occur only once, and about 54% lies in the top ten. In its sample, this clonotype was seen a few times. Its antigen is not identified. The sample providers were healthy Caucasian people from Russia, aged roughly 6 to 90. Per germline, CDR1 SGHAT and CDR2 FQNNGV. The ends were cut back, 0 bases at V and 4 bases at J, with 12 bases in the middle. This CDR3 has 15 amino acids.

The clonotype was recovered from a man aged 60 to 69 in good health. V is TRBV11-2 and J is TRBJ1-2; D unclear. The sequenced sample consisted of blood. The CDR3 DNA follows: TGTGCCAGCAGCTTAGATCGGGCCGAGGGCTATGGCTACACCTTC. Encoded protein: CASSLDRAEGYGYTF.